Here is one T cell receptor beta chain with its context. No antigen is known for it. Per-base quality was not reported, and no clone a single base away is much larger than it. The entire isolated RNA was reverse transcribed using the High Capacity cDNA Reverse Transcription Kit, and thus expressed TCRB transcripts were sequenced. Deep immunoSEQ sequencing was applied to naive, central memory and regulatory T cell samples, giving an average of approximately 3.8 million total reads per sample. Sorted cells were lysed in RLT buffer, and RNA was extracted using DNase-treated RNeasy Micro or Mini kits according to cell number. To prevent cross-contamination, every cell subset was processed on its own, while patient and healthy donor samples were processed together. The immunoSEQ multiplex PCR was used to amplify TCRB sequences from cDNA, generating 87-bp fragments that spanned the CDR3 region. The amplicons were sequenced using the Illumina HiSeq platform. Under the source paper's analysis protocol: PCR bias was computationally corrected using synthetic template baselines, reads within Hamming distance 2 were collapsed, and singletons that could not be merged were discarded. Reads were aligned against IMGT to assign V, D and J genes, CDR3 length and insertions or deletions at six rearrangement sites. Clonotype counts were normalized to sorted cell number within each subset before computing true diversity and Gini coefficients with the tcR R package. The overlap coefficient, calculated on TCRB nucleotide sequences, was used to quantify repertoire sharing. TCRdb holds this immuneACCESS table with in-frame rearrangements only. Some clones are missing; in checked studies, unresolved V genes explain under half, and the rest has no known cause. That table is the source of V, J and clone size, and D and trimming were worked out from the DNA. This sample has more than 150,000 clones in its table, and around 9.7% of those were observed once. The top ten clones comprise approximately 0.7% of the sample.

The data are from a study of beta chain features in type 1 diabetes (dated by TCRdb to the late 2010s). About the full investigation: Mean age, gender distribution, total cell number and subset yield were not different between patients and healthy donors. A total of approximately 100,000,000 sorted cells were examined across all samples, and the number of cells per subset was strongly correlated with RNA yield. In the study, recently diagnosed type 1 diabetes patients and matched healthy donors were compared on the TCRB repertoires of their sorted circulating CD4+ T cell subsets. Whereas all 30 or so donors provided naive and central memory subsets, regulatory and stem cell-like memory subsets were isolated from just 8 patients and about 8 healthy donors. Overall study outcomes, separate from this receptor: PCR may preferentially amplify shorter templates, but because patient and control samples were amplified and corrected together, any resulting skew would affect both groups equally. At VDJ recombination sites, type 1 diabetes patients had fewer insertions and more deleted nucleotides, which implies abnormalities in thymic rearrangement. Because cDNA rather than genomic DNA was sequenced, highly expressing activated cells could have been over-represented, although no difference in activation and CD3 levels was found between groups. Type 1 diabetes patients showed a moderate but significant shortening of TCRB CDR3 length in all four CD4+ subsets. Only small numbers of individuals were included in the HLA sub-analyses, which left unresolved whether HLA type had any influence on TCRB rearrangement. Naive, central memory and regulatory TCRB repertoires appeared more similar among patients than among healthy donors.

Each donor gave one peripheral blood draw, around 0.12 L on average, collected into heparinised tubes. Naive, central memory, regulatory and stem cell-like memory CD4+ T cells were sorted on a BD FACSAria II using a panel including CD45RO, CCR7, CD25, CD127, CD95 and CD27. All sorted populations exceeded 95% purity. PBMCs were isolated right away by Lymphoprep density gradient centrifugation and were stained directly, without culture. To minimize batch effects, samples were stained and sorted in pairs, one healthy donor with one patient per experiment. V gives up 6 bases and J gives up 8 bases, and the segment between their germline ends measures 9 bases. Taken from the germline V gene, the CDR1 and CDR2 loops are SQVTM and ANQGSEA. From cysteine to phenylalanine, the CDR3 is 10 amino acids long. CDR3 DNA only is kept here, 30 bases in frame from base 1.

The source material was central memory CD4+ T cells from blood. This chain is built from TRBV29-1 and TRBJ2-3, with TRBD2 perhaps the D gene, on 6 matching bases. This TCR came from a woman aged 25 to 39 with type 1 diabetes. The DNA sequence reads TGCAGCGTGGACGGGGGTACGCAGTATTTT. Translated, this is CSVDGGTQYF.